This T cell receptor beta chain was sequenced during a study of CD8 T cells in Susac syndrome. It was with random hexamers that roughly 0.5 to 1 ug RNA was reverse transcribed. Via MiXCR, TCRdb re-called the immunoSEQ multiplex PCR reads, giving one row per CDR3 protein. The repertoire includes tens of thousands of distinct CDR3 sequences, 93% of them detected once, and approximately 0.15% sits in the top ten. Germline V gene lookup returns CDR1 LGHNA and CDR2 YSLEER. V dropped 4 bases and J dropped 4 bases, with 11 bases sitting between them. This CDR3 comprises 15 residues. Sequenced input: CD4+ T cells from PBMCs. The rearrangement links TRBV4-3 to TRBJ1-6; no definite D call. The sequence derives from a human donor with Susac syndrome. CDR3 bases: TGCGCCAGCAGCCGGCAGACGAATTATAATTCACCCCTCCACTTT. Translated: CASSRQTNYNSPLHF.